This is a list of T cell receptor beta chains from one sample in a study of technical replicates of blood from a handful of donors. Generated by immunoSEQ multiplex PCR, the TCRdb table keeps only in-frame clones and is missing some. The sample lists 50,000 to 65,000 clones, roughly 89% occurring once. The sequenced sample was PBMCs. The receptors stem from a human donor in good health. Some clones in this sample may be carry-over from other donors' samples. CDR3s include the opening cysteine and the closing phenylalanine or tryptophan. A D gene is named only where the DNA matches it firmly. Clone size is not always given. Where it is, it says once, few, many or a class for expanded clones.

TRBJ2-1 | 15 | NA | TRBV7-7 | TRBD2 | CASSDSGGGYNEQFF | TGTGCCAGCAGCGATAGCGGGGGGGGATACAATGAGCAGTTCTTC
TRBJ1-5 | 12 | few | TRBV19 | NA | CASRSISQPQHF | TGTGCCAGTAGATCCATCAGTCAGCCCCAGCATTTT
TRBJ1-2 | 14 | NA | TRBV5-6 | NA | CASWISGHNYGYTF | TGTGCCAGTTGGATCTCAGGGCATAACTATGGCTACACCTTC
TRBJ1-1 | 13 | NA | TRBV5-6 | NA | CASSLVANTEAFF | TGTGCCAGCAGCTTGGTAGCGAACACTGAAGCTTTCTTT
TRBJ2-4 | 16 | NA | TRBV5-1 | NA | CASSLAARLAKNIQYF | TGCGCCAGCAGCTTGGCCGCACGACTAGCCAAAAACATTCAGTACTTC
TRBJ1-6 | 16 | NA | TRBV4-3 | TRBD1 | CASSQDRGSRFSPLHF | TGCGCCAGCAGCCAAGACAGGGGGTCACGATTTTCACCCCTCCACTTT
TRBJ1-2 | 15 | NA | TRBV11-2 | NA | CASSSDPSRRDGYTF | TGTGCCAGCAGCTCCGACCCAAGCAGGAGGGATGGCTACACCTTC
TRBJ2-7 | 13 | once | TRBV28 | NA | CASSLKRPYEQYF | TGTGCCAGCAGTTTAAAGCGGCCCTACGAGCAGTACTTC
TRBJ2-3 | 14 | once | TRBV6-1 | NA | CASGKTDSTDTQYF | TGTGCCAGCGGAAAGACAGATTCCACAGATACGCAGTATTTT
TRBJ1-2 | 13 | NA | TRBV27 | NA | CASSFRAGYGYTF | TGTGCCAGCAGTTTCCGGGCGGGCTATGGCTACACCTTC
TRBJ2-1 | 15 | NA | TRBV2 | TRBD2 | CASSNWLAGGNEQFF | TGTGCCAGCAGTAATTGGCTAGCGGGAGGTAATGAGCAGTTCTTC
TRBJ2-7 | 15 | NA | TRBV18 | TRBD2 | CASSPSAGGLWEQYF | TGTGCCAGCTCACCTTCAGCGGGGGGCTTGTGGGAGCAGTACTTC
TRBJ2-4 | 14 | NA | TRBV9 | NA | CASSPTSAKNIQYF | TGTGCCAGCAGCCCTACCTCAGCCAAAAACATTCAGTACTTC
TRBJ1-4 | 15 | NA | TRBV4-3 | NA | CASSHATGINEKLFF | TGCGCCAGCAGCCACGCAACAGGGATCAATGAAAAACTGTTTTTT
TRBJ1-1 | 13 | few | TRBV7-2 | NA | CASSPTARVEAFF | TGTGCCAGCAGCCCAACGGCCAGGGTTGAAGCTTTCTTT
TRBJ2-7 | 11 | NA | TRBV2 | NA | CASSGGREQYF | TGTGCCAGCAGTGGTGGGCGCGAGCAGTACTTC
TRBJ1-2 | 15 | NA | TRBV5-6 | TRBD1 | CASSIPTGGGYGYTF | TGTGCCAGCAGCATACCGACAGGGGGCGGCTATGGCTACACCTTC
TRBJ2-2 | 18 | NA | TRBV7-8 | TRBD2 | CASSLGLGGGAGDGELFF | TGTGCCAGCAGCTTAGGATTGGGCGGGGGGGCCGGAGACGGGGAGCTGTTTTTT
TRBJ1-1 | 15 | NA | TRBV7-9 | NA | CASTLGGVLNTEAFF | TGTGCCAGCACCCTGGGGGGGGTCCTGAACACTGAAGCTTTCTTT
TRBJ1-1 | 11 | NA | TRBV2 | NA | CASSASGGSFF | TGTGCCAGCAGTGCCTCGGGAGGATCTTTCTTT
TRBJ1-6 | 14 | once | TRBV7-9 | NA | CASTIQGHNSPLHF | TGTGCCAGCACCATACAGGGACATAATTCACCCCTCCACTTT
TRBJ2-7 | 15 | NA | TRBV7-2 | TRBD2 | CASSLRRDYPTAQYF | TGTGCCAGCAGCTTACGGCGGGACTACCCTACGGCGCAGTACTTC
TRBJ1-1 | 16 | NA | TRBV7-9 | NA | CASSLDRTVTNTEAFF | TGTGCCAGCAGCTTAGATCGGACAGTGACCAACACTGAAGCTTTCTTT
TRBJ1-2 | 16 | NA | TRBV18 | TRBD1 | CASSPQGQARPYGYTF | TGTGCCAGCTCACCACAGGGACAGGCGAGACCCTATGGCTACACCTTC
TRBJ1-5 | 14 | NA | TRBV6-1 | NA | CASSAAGSNQPQHF | TGTGCCAGCAGTGCCGCGGGGAGCAATCAGCCCCAGCATTTT
TRBJ2-3 | 19 | NA | TRBV7-3 | TRBD1 | CASSGPGGGGTQISDTQYF | TGTGCCAGCAGCGGCCCAGGGGGCGGAGGCACCCAGATATCGGATACGCAGTATTTT
TRBJ2-5 | 14 | NA | TRBV18 | TRBD2 | CASSPGLAPETQYF | TGTGCCAGCTCACCGGGACTAGCCCCAGAGACCCAGTACTTC
TRBJ2-2 | 16 | NA | TRBV19 | TRBD1 | CASLDRTLRATGELFF | TGTGCCAGCTTGGACAGGACCCTACGTGCCACCGGGGAGCTGTTTTTT
TRBJ1-2 | 16 | once | TRBV6-6 | TRBD1 | CASSYPDRGRDYGYTF | TGTGCCAGCAGTTACCCGGACAGGGGTAGGGACTATGGCTACACCTTC
TRBJ1-5 | 17 | NA | TRBV7-2 | TRBD1 | CASSLDLGRGRNQPQHF | TGTGCCAGCAGCTTAGATTTGGGCAGGGGGAGAAATCAGCCCCAGCATTTT
TRBJ2-7 | 16 | NA | TRBV9 | TRBD2 | CASSAGGLAGQHEQYF | TGTGCCAGCAGCGCTGGTGGACTAGCGGGACAACACGAGCAGTACTTC
TRBJ1-4 | 16 | few | TRBV5-4 | NA | CASSLLAGGANEKLFF | TGTGCCAGCAGCCTTCTTGCTGGGGGGGCTAATGAAAAACTGTTTTTT
TRBJ2-1 | 19 | NA | TRBV4-3 | TRBD2 | CASSQDGGLAGESYNEQFF | TGCGCCAGCAGCCAAGATGGCGGACTAGCGGGAGAGTCCTACAATGAGCAGTTCTTC
TRBJ2-1 | 15 | NA | TRBV6-1 | TRBD1 | CASSEGQGGYNEQFF | TGTGCCAGCAGTGAAGGACAGGGGGGATACAATGAGCAGTTCTTC
TRBJ1-4 | 15 | NA | TRBV27 | TRBD1 | CASSLDRTGSEKLFF | TGTGCCAGCAGTCTCGATAGGACAGGGTCGGAAAAACTGTTTTTT
TRBJ1-1 | 15 | NA | TRBV7-9 | NA | CAIENMAGRRTEAFF | TGTGCTATAGAAAATATGGCGGGGCGCAGAACTGAAGCTTTCTTT
TRBJ1-1 | 13 | once | TRBV21-1 | NA | CVGAGAMNTEAFF | NA
TRBJ1-6 | 13 | NA | TRBV7-2 | NA | CASSLGAPFTLHF | TGTGCCAGCAGCTTGGGAGCGCCCTTCACCCTCCACTTT
TRBJ2-7 | 14 | NA | TRBV7-3 | TRBD2 | CASSPRGAAHEQYF | TGTGCCAGCAGCCCGCGGGGGGCGGCTCACGAGCAGTACTTC